This TCR beta chain was sequenced in a study of T cells in Graves' hyperthyroidism and ophthalmopathy. Study-wide points: Using 13 V-J features, a model discriminated ophthalmopathy from stable hyperthyroidism.

Amplification of TCR beta CDR3 regions was performed using RNA transcripts as template. HTBI primers were the set used in a first-round RT-PCR of the TCR CDR3. TCRdb reprocessed the multiplex PCR reads via MiXCR and lists one record per CDR3 protein. The table has hundreds of thousands of distinct CDR3 sequences, about half seen once. Looked up from germline, CDR1 is MGHDK and CDR2 is SYGVNS. The CDR3 has 13 amino acids. V was shortened by 1 base and J by 8 bases, with 6 bases between the two germline ends. It was considered stable Graves' hyperthyroidism when ophthalmopathy did not progress within 18 months. The patients, who ranged from 18 to 65 in age, presented with newly diagnosed hyperthyroidism lasting under 2 months. Diagnoses used clinical symptoms, serum thyroxine and TRAb, thyroid ultrasound and orbital computed tomography. With respect to this clonotype: Antigen: not known.

Sequencing used peripheral blood or thyroid tissue (not recorded which). The TCR originated in a young woman with Graves' hyperthyroidism. V is TRBV25-1 and J is TRBJ1-6; D unresolved. The CDR3 region is CASSESPDSPLHF. The CDR3 DNA sequence: TGTGCCAGCAGTGAATCCCCAGATTCACCCCTCCACTTT.